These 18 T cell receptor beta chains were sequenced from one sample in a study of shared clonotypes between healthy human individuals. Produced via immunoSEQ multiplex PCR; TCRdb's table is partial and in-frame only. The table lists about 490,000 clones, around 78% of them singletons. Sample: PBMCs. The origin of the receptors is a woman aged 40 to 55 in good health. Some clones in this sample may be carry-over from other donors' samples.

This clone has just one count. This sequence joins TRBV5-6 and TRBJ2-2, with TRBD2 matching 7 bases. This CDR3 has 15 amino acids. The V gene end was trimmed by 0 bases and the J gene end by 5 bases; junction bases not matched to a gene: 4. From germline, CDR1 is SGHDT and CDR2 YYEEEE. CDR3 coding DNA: TGTGCCAGCAGCTTGGGCGGGAGTGGAACCGGGGAGCTGTTTTTT. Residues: CASSLGGSGTGELFF.

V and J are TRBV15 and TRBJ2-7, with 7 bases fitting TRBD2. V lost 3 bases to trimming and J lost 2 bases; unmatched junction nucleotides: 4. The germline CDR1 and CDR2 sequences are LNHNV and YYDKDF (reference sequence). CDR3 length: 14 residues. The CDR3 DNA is TGTGCCACCAGCAGGGTAGCGGGTGCCTACGAGCAGTACTTC. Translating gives CATSRVAGAYEQYF.

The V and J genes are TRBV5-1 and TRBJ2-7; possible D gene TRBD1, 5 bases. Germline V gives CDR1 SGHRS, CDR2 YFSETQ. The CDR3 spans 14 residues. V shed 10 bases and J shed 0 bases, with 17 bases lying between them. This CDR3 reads CASKRQGTSYEQYF. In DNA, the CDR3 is TGCGCCTCAAAGAGGCAGGGAACCTCCTACGAGCAGTACTTC.

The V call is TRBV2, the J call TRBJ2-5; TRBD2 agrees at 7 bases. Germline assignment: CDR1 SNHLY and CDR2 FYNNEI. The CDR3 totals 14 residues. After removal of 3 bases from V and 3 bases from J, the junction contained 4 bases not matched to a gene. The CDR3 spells CASSDGAGEETQYF. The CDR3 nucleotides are TGTGCCAGCAGTGATGGGGCGGGAGAAGAGACCCAGTACTTC.

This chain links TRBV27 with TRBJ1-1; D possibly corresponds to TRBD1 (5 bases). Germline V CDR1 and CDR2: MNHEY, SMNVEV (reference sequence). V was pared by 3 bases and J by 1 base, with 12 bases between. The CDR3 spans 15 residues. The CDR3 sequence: CASSFLGGGNTEAFF. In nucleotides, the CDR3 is TGTGCCAGCAGTTTTCTCGGGGGTGGGAACACTGAAGCTTTCTTT.

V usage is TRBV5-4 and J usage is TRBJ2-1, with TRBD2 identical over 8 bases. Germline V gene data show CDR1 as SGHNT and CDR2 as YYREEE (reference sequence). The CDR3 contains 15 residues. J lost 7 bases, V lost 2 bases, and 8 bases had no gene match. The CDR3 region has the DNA TGTGCCAGCAGCTTAAAGCGGGAGATGGGGAATGAGCAGTTCTTC. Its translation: CASSLKREMGNEQFF.

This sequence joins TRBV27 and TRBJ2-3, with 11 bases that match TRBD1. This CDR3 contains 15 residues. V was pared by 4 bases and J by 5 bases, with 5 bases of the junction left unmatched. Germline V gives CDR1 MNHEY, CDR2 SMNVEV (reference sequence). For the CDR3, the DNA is TGTGCCAGCAGTTCCCTGGGACAGGGGGAAGATACGCAGTATTTT. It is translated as CASSSLGQGEDTQYF.

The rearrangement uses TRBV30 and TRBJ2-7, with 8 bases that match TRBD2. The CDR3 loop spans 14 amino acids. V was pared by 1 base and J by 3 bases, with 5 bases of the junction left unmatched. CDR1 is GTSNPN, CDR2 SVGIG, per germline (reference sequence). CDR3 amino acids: CAWSAGLEGYEQYF. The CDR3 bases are TGTGCCTGGAGTGCGGGACTAGAAGGCTACGAGCAGTACTTC.

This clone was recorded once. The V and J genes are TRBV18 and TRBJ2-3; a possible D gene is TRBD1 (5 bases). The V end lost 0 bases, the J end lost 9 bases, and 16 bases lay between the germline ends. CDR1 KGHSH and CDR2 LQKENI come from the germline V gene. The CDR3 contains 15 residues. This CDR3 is CASSPPSDTTRTQYF. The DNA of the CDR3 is TGTGCCAGCTCACCACCCTCGGACACCACGCGCACGCAGTATTTT.

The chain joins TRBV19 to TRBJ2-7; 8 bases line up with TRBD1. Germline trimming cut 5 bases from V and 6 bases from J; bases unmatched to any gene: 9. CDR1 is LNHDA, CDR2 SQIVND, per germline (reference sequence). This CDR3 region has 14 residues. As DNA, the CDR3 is TGTGCCAGTAGTGCTTCGGACAGGGCCGGCGAGCAGTACTTC. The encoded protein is CASSASDRAGEQYF.

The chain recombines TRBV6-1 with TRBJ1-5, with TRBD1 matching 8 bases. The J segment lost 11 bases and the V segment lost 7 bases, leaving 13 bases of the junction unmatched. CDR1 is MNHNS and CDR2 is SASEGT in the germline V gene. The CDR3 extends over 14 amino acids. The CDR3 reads CASKGSGTGLSQHF. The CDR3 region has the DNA TGTGCCAGCAAGGGTTCCGGGACAGGCTTGTCCCAGCATTTT.

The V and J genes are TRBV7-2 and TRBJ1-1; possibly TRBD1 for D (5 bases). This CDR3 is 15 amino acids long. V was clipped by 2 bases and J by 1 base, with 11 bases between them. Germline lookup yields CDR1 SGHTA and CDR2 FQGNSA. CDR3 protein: CASSLFSGGNTEAFF. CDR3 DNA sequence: TGTGCCAGCAGCTTATTTTCGGGGGGGAACACTGAAGCTTTCTTT.

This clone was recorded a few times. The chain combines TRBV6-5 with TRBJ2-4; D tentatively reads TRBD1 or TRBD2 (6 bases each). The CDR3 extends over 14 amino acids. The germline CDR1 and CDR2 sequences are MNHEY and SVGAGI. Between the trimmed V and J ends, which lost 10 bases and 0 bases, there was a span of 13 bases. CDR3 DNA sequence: TGTGCCACTTCGGAGGGGGTAGCCAAAAACATTCAGTACTTC. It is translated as CATSEGVAKNIQYF.

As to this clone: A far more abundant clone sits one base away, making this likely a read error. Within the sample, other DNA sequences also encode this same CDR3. The CDR3 loop reads CASSSAYEQYF. CDR3 coding DNA: TGTGCCAGCAGCTCAGCCTACGAGCAGTACTTC. The chain carries TRBV11-2 and TRBJ2-7; D gene ambiguous. This CDR3 contains 11 residues. The germline V gene has CDR1 SGHAT and CDR2 FQNNGV. Trimming took off 4 bases at V and 2 bases at J, with 3 bases between the two ends.

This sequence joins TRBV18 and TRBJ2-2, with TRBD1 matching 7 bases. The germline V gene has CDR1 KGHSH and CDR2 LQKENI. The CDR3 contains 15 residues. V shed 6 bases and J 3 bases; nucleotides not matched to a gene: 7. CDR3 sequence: CASSQYTGDTGELFF. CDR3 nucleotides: TGTGCCAGCTCCCAATATACAGGGGACACCGGGGAGCTGTTTTTT.

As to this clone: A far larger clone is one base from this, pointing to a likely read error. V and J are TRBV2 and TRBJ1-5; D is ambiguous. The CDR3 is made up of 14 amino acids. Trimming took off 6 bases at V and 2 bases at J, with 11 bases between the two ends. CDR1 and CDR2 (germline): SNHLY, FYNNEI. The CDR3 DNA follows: TGTGCCAGCAGCTACGGATATGGCAATCAGCCCCAGCATTTT. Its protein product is CASSYGYGNQPQHF.

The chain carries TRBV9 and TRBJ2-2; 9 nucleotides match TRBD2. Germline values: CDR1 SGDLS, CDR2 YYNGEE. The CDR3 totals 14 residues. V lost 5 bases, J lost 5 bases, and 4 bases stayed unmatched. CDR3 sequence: CASSRTSATGELFF. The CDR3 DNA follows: TGTGCCAGCAGTCGGACTAGCGCTACCGGGGAGCTGTTTTTT.

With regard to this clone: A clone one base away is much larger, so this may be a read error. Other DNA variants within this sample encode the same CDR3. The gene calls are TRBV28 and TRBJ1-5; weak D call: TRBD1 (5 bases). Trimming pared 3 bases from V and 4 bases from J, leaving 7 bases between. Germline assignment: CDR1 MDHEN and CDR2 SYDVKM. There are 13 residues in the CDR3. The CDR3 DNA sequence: TGTGCCAGCAGTTTCGGGGGGAATCAGCCCCAGCATTTT. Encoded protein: CASSFGGNQPQHF. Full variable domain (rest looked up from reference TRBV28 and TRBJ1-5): DVKVTQSSRYLVKRTGEKVFLECVQDMDHENMFWYRQDPGLGLRLIYFSYDVKMKEKGDIPEGYSVSREKKERFSLILESASTNQTSMYLCASSFGGNQPQHFGDGTRLSIL.